This T cell receptor (beta chain) was profiled in a study of graft-versus-host responses after intestinal transplantation. In the study overall: Recipients got multivisceral, liver-intestinal, or isolated intestinal transplants. Study-level findings and limits: Allograft graft-versus-host to host-versus-graft clonal ratios ran high in patients with graft-donor T cell macrochimerism. Early post-transplant falls in HvG clones accompanied the peak levels of circulating GvH clones.

A remark on this clone: Its matching antigen is unknown.

Sequencing used immunoSEQ multiplex PCR; TCRdb keeps in-frame clones, though not all of them. The table records around 16,000 clones, over 75% of them present only once. Germline CDR1 and CDR2: MNHEY and SMNVEV (reference sequence). V was pared by 4 bases and J by 6 bases, with 12 bases between. The CDR3 totals 13 residues. The specimen was PBMCs, collected approximately 3.5 months after intestinal transplant. The source of this sequence is a human patient who received an intestinal transplant, so some T cells may come from the graft donor. The genes are TRBV27 and TRBJ1-1; no clear D. The CDR3 is CASSSGPHPEAFF. For the CDR3, the DNA is TGTGCCAGCAGTTCCGGGCCCCATCCTGAAGCTTTCTTT.